This is a list of T cell receptor beta chains from one sample in a study of graft-versus-host responses after intestinal transplantation. The antigens these receptors bind are not known. Profiled with immunoSEQ multiplex PCR; TCRdb holds only in-frame clones, not every one. Of over 100,000 clones detected, approximately 92% appear once; the ten largest clones hold over 0.1%. Material: unstimulated CD4+ T cells sorted from spleen or lymph node cells, obtained before intestinal transplant. The receptor set was obtained from a human donor who received an intestinal transplant. The CDR3 runs from the conserved cysteine through the conserved F or W. The order of the fields is clone size, V gene, D gene, J gene, CDR3 DNA, CDR3 protein. A D gene is named only where the DNA matches it firmly. The size entry is marked missing in some rows and otherwise reads once, few, many or a size class.

clone_size: .; v_call: TRBV5-1; d_call: .; j_call: TRBJ1-2; cdr3_nt: TGCGCCAGCAGCTCAGAACTATTGGGCTACACCTTC; cdr3_aa: CASSSELLGYTF
clone_size: .; v_call: TRBV6-1; d_call: .; j_call: TRBJ1-5; cdr3_nt: TGTGCCAGCAGTGAAAGGCCGACAGGATCCCCTCCCCAGCATTTT; cdr3_aa: CASSERPTGSPPQHF
clone_size: .; v_call: TRBV27; d_call: TRBD2; j_call: TRBJ2-7; cdr3_nt: TGTGCCAGCAGTTCCCCAGCTAGCGGGAGTTACGAGCAGTACTTC; cdr3_aa: CASSSPASGSYEQYF
clone_size: once; v_call: TRBV18; d_call: .; j_call: TRBJ2-3; cdr3_nt: TGTGCCAGCTCACCACCGATCGGCTACACAGATACGCAGTATTTT; cdr3_aa: CASSPPIGYTDTQYF
clone_size: .; v_call: TRBV19; d_call: .; j_call: TRBJ1-1; cdr3_nt: TGTGCCAGTAGTGGGGGGGCAGGGATCACTGAAGCTTTCTTT; cdr3_aa: CASSGGAGITEAFF
clone_size: .; v_call: TRBV7-9; d_call: .; j_call: TRBJ1-5; cdr3_nt: TGTGCCAGCAGCTTAGGTATTCAGCCCCAGCATTTT; cdr3_aa: CASSLGIQPQHF
clone_size: .; v_call: TRBV7-9; d_call: .; j_call: TRBJ2-1; cdr3_nt: TGTGCCAGCAGCTTAGCTCGTGAGCAGTTCTTC; cdr3_aa: CASSLAREQFF
clone_size: .; v_call: TRBV5-1; d_call: TRBD1; j_call: TRBJ2-7; cdr3_nt: TGCGCCAGCAGCTCAACAGGGGTCTACGAGCAGTACTTC; cdr3_aa: CASSSTGVYEQYF
clone_size: .; v_call: TRBV5-4; d_call: .; j_call: TRBJ2-7; cdr3_nt: TGTGCCAGCAGCTGGGGAACGTACGAGCAGTACTTC; cdr3_aa: CASSWGTYEQYF
clone_size: .; v_call: TRBV7-9; d_call: .; j_call: TRBJ1-2; cdr3_nt: TGTGCCAGCAGCTTTGAGACTTTAGTGGGCTATGGCTACACCTTC; cdr3_aa: CASSFETLVGYGYTF
clone_size: .; v_call: TRBV27; d_call: .; j_call: TRBJ2-2; cdr3_nt: TGTGCCAGCAGTTTAGAGGGTAGGACCGGGGAGCTGTTTTTT; cdr3_aa: CASSLEGRTGELFF
clone_size: .; v_call: TRBV15; d_call: TRBD1; j_call: TRBJ2-7; cdr3_nt: TGTGCCACCAGCAGAGAACAGGGGCACTACGAGCAGTACTTC; cdr3_aa: CATSREQGHYEQYF
clone_size: .; v_call: TRBV11-2; d_call: TRBD2; j_call: TRBJ2-3; cdr3_nt: TGTGCCAGCAGCTTAACGACTAGCCGGCATACGCAGTATTTT; cdr3_aa: CASSLTTSRHTQYF
clone_size: .; v_call: TRBV30; d_call: TRBD1; j_call: TRBJ2-7; cdr3_nt: TGTGCCTGGAGTACCTCCGGGACAGGCCAACAGCAGTACTTC; cdr3_aa: CAWSTSGTGQQQYF
clone_size: once; v_call: TRBV11-2; d_call: .; j_call: TRBJ2-1; cdr3_nt: TGTGCCAGCAGTCGCCGTTTCGGACAGTCCGATGAGCAGTTCTTC; cdr3_aa: CASSRRFGQSDEQFF
clone_size: .; v_call: TRBV25-1; d_call: TRBD2; j_call: TRBJ2-1; cdr3_nt: TGTGCCAGCAGTGAATATTTGGCTAGCGGGATGGGGGATGAGCAGTTCTTC; cdr3_aa: CASSEYLASGMGDEQFF
clone_size: .; v_call: TRBV5-6; d_call: .; j_call: TRBJ1-5; cdr3_nt: TGTGCCAGCAGCCTGGGGATAGGGAATCAGCCCCAGCATTTT; cdr3_aa: CASSLGIGNQPQHF
clone_size: .; v_call: TRBV6-1; d_call: .; j_call: TRBJ1-2; cdr3_nt: TGTGCCAGCAGTGTAGACAGGCTAGATGGCTACACCTTC; cdr3_aa: CASSVDRLDGYTF
clone_size: .; v_call: TRBV29-1; d_call: .; j_call: TRBJ2-1; cdr3_nt: TGCAGCGTCCCCAGGTCCCTAGGCGCTGAGCAGTTCTTC; cdr3_aa: CSVPRSLGAEQFF
clone_size: .; v_call: TRBV7-8; d_call: TRBD1; j_call: TRBJ1-3; cdr3_nt: TGTGCCAGCAGCCGACAGGGGATACGGTCAGGAAACACCATATATTTT; cdr3_aa: CASSRQGIRSGNTIYF